Listed here are 27 T cell receptor beta chains from one sample, sequenced in a study of cytomegalovirus exposure and HLA in healthy donors. Both 60 Vbeta primers and 13 Jbeta primers went into the PCR. Assay: immunoSEQ multiplex PCR; the TCRdb copy retains only in-frame clones and omits some. The profile covers some 110,000 clones, with approximately 70% appearing a single time and roughly 9% taken by the ten largest. Sequenced: PBMCs. These TCRs come from a man aged 25 to 40 in good health and CMV-seropositive.

The genes are TRBV5-6 and TRBJ1-6; the D gene is possibly TRBD1 (6 bases). Germline lookup yields CDR1 SGHDT and CDR2 YYEEEE. V lost 0 bases and J 2 bases, leaving 6 bases between the germline ends. This CDR3 is 15 amino acids long. The CDR3, as DNA: TGTGCCAGCAGCTTGGACAGGGCCTATAATTCACCCCTCCACTTT. This codes for CASSLDRAYNSPLHF.

The chain couples TRBV2 to TRBJ1-6; perhaps TRBD1 as D (5 bases). Trimming stripped 10 bases from V and 4 bases from J, with 20 bases between. The germline V gene has CDR1 SNHLY and CDR2 FYNNEI. The CDR3 loop spans 16 amino acids. The CDR3 DNA sequence: TGTGCCACCCTTGATCTACTGGACACTTATAATTCACCCCTCCACTTT. Amino acids: CATLDLLDTYNSPLHF.

The chain uses TRBV19 and TRBJ2-5; a weak D match, TRBD2 (6 bases). Germline loops: CDR1 LNHDA, CDR2 SQIVND (reference sequence). The ends were cut back, 3 bases at V and 9 bases at J, with 17 bases in the middle. The CDR3 runs to 14 residues. The CDR3 DNA follows: TGTGCCAGTAGTATTATAGACACCCGGGAGCCCCAGTACTTC. It codes for CASSIIDTREPQYF.

This clone was counted between two and nine times. This sequence joins TRBV9 and TRBJ1-2, with 7 bases fitting TRBD1. CDR3 length: 17 residues. V shed 2 bases and J 2 bases; nucleotides not matched to a gene: 12. Germline loops: CDR1 SGDLS, CDR2 YYNGEE. The CDR3 protein is CASSVLEVTGTNYGYTF. In DNA form, the CDR3 reads TGTGCCAGCAGCGTCCTGGAGGTGACAGGGACAAACTATGGCTACACCTTC.

This clone has just a few counts. The V call is TRBV29-1, the J call TRBJ2-4; weak D call: TRBD1 (5 bases). V lost 2 bases and J 11 bases, leaving 10 bases between the germline ends. Germline-derived CDR1 and CDR2 are SQVTM and ANQGSEA. This CDR3 region has 11 residues. The CDR3 region has the DNA TGCAGCGTTGAAACAGGTACCGTTCAGTACTTC. This translates into CSVETGTVQYF.

This sequence joins TRBV28 and TRBJ2-7, with 12 bases that match TRBD2. The CDR3 spans 18 residues. The germline V gene encodes CDR1 MDHEN and CDR2 SYDVKM. The CDR3: CASSSPPGLAGLYYEQYV. CDR3 bases: TGTGCCAGCAGTTCCCCACCGGGACTAGCGGGCCTCTACTACGAGCAATACGTC.

This clone has more than one count but fewer than ten. The chain couples TRBV30 to TRBJ2-7; 9 bases align to TRBD1. Germline CDR1 GTSNPN, CDR2 SVGIG (reference sequence). CDR3 size: 12 residues. V lost 5 bases and J lost 5; bases outside the gene matches: 4. The CDR3 nucleotides are TGTGCCTGGGCGGACAGGGGCGACGAGCAGTACTTC. It is translated as CAWADRGDEQYF.

V gene TRBV7-9 combines with J gene TRBJ2-3; TRBD2 agrees at 9 bases. Germline-derived CDR1 and CDR2 are SEHNR and FQNEAQ (reference sequence). V lost 5 bases and J lost 0; bases outside the gene matches: 12. The CDR3 length is 18 residues. CDR3 amino acids: CASSPWPGGGASTDTQYF. The CDR3 DNA sequence: TGTGCCAGCAGCCCCTGGCCTGGCGGGGGGGCCAGCACAGATACGCAGTATTTT.

The chain uses TRBV10-3 and TRBJ2-1; D unresolved. The CDR3 is 14 amino acids. Trimming removed 4 bases from V and 4 bases from J, with 11 bases in between. Germline V gene sequence: CDR1 ENHRY, CDR2 SYGVKD. CDR3 nucleotides: TGTGCCATCAGTGTCGATGCGGAATACAATGAGCAGTTCTTC. Translation: CAISVDAEYNEQFF.

On this clone: Different DNA sequences within this sample yield the same CDR3. This chain connects TRBV7-6 to TRBJ1-2; tentatively, D is TRBD1 (6 bases). The V end lost 10 bases, the J end lost 7 bases, and 7 bases lay between the germline ends. Germline assignment: CDR1 SGHVS and CDR2 FNYEAQ. This CDR3 is built from 9 residues. CDR3 residues: CATQGGYTF. CDR3 sequence (DNA): TGTGCCACACAGGGTGGCTACACCTTC. Combining the CDR3 with reference TRBV7-6 and TRBJ1-2 gives the whole variable domain GAGVSQSPRYKVTKRGQDVALRCDPISGHVSLYWYRQALGQGPEFLTYFNYEAQQDKSGLPNDRFSAERPEGSISTLTIQRTEQRDSAMYRCATQGGYTFGSGTRLTVV.

As DNA, the CDR3 is TGTGCCACCAGCAGAACCCGGGGGGCCAATGAGCAGTTCTTC. Its translation is CATSRTRGANEQFF. The chain links TRBV15 to TRBJ2-1; weak D call: TRBD2 (7 bases). The germline CDR1 and CDR2 sequences are LNHNV and YYDKDF (reference sequence). The germline V and J ends were trimmed by 2 bases and 6 bases, with 11 bases remaining between them. This CDR3 has 14 amino acids.

The chain joins TRBV5-6 to TRBJ2-2; 12 bases fit TRBD2. This CDR3 has 18 amino acids. Per the germline V gene, CDR1 is SGHDT and CDR2 is YYEEEE. Trimming at V came to 1 base and at J to 5 bases, leaving 9 bases not matched to a gene. CDR3 nucleotides: TGTGCCAGCAGCTTGTTCCTAGCGGGGGGGCCAAAAACCGGGGAGCTGTTTTTT. It is translated as CASSLFLAGGPKTGELFF.

This chain links TRBV15 with TRBJ2-1, with 16 nucleotides matching TRBD2. Trimming removed 5 bases from V and 7 bases from J; junction bases left unmatched: 2. This CDR3 is built from 15 residues. CDR1 LNHNV and CDR2 YYDKDF come from the germline V gene (reference sequence). The CDR3 nucleotides are TGTGCCACCAGCTTGGGACTAGCGGGGGGGAATGAGCAGTTCTTC. Translation: CATSLGLAGGNEQFF.

This clone was picked up one time. The chain joins TRBV12-5 to TRBJ1-1; possible D gene TRBD1, 6 bases. V lost 9 bases and J lost 0, with 35 bases in between. CDR1 is LGHNT and CDR2 is FRNRAP in the germline V gene. This CDR3 has 21 amino acids. CDR3 in amino acids: CASAPCGSSLKQGNLNTEAFF. The DNA of the CDR3 is TGTGCTAGCGCCCCCTGCGGCTCCTCCCTAAAACAGGGAAATCTGAACACTGAAGCTTTCTTT.

The V call is TRBV5-1, the J call TRBJ2-3; D gene uncertain. CDR3 length: 13 residues. Germline values: CDR1 SGHRS, CDR2 YFSETQ. V was clipped by 5 bases and J by 1 base, with 8 bases between them. This CDR3 is CASRSGGTDTQYF. The CDR3 region has the DNA TGCGCCAGCAGGTCAGGCGGCACAGATACGCAGTATTTT.

The rearrangement joins TRBV27 to TRBJ1-5, with D maybe TRBD1 (5 bases). Germline-derived CDR1 and CDR2 are MNHEY and SMNVEV (reference sequence). The CDR3 covers 14 residues. V was cut by 3 bases and J by 7 bases, with 13 bases left in between. The CDR3, as DNA: TGTGCCAGCAGTTTTGTAGGGGATGGGCAGCCCCAGCATTTT. This gives the protein CASSFVGDGQPQHF.

The genes are TRBV27 and TRBJ2-7; D possibly corresponds to TRBD1 (6 bases). The V end lost 6 bases, the J end lost 3 bases, and 12 bases lay between the germline ends. This CDR3 region has 13 residues. From germline, CDR1 is MNHEY and CDR2 SMNVEV (reference sequence). The CDR3 loop reads CASSADRIYEQYF. The CDR3 nucleotides are TGTGCCAGCAGCGCGGACAGAATCTACGAGCAGTACTTC.

V usage is TRBV7-3 and J usage is TRBJ2-1, with 9 bases that match TRBD2. The trim removed 1 base at V and 8 bases at J, leaving 6 bases unmatched. CDR1 is SGHTA and CDR2 is FQGTGA in the germline V gene. The CDR3 has 15 residues. The CDR3 DNA reads TGTGCCAGCAGCTTAAATCCAGCGGGGGGCCATGAGCAGTTCTTC. Its protein is CASSLNPAGGHEQFF.

V gene TRBV19 combines with J gene TRBJ2-2; D is perhaps TRBD2 (6 bases). Germline CDR1 and CDR2: LNHDA and SQIVND (reference sequence). This CDR3 region has 14 residues. The germline V and J ends were trimmed by 4 bases and 5 bases, with 11 bases remaining between them. The CDR3 here is CASSSREVTGELFF. The CDR3 DNA sequence: TGTGCCAGTAGTAGCAGGGAGGTTACCGGGGAGCTGTTTTTT. Supplemented by reference TRBV19 and TRBJ2-2, the full variable domain reads DGGITQSPKYLFRKEGQNVTLSCEQNLNHDAMYWYRQDPGQGLRLIYYSQIVNDFQKGDIAEGYSVSREKKESFPLTVTSAQKNPTAFYLCASSSREVTGELFFGEGSRLTVL.

The V and J genes are TRBV19 and TRBJ2-7, with TRBD1 identical over 9 bases. Per the germline V gene, CDR1 is LNHDA and CDR2 is SQIVND (reference sequence). This CDR3 contains 14 residues. Trimming took 5 bases from V and 5 from J; bases not matched to a gene: 7. In DNA form, the CDR3 reads TGTGCCAGTAGTTTCCGGGACAGGGAGAACGAGCAGTACTTC. It encodes CASSFRDRENEQYF.

V is TRBV27 and J is TRBJ1-5, with TRBD1 matching over 7 bases. Germline V gives CDR1 MNHEY, CDR2 SMNVEV (reference sequence). V trimming: 6 bases; J trimming: 4 bases; junction bases outside the gene matches: 9. There are 15 residues in the CDR3. CDR3 protein: CASRRDSVSNQPQHF. Written as DNA, the CDR3 is TGTGCCAGCAGAAGGGACAGCGTTTCTAATCAGCCCCAGCATTTT.

This clone showed up just a few times. The chain has TRBV2 and TRBJ2-7; 8 nucleotides match TRBD1. V shed 6 bases and J 2 bases; nucleotides not matched to a gene: 9. CDR3 size: 15 residues. The germline V gene has CDR1 SNHLY and CDR2 FYNNEI. The DNA of the CDR3 is TGTGCCAGCAGGATTACAGGGGGACAGCCCTACGAGCAGTACTTC. Translation: CASRITGGQPYEQYF.

The chain is built from TRBV11-2 and TRBJ1-2, with 8 bases matching TRBD1. The CDR3 is made up of 14 amino acids. The germline V gene has CDR1 SGHAT and CDR2 FQNNGV. J gave up 5 bases and V 5 bases, and 7 bases lay outside the gene matches. Written as DNA, the CDR3 is TGTGCCAGCAGCCAGACAGGGGTTGAGTATGGCTACACCTTC. Its protein is CASSQTGVEYGYTF. Supplemented by reference TRBV11-2 and TRBJ1-2, the full variable domain reads EAGVAQSPRYKIIEKRQSVAFWCNPISGHATLYWYQQILGQGPKLLIQFQNNGVVDDSQLPKDRFSAERLKGVDSTLKIQPAKLEDSAVYLCASSQTGVEYGYTFGSGTRLTVV.

DNA of the CDR3: TGTGCCAGCAGAGATACAGATCTCATGAACACTGAAGCTTTCTTT. It encodes CASRDTDLMNTEAFF. J is TRBJ1-1 and V is TRBV28; D remains unclear. Trimming cost V 6 bases and J 0 bases, with 14 bases left between them. This CDR3 contains 15 residues. Germline V lookup: CDR1 MDHEN, CDR2 SYDVKM.

The rearrangement joins TRBV27 to TRBJ1-5, with D hard to call. CDR3 length: 14 amino acids. Germline CDR1 reads MNHEY; CDR2 reads SMNVEV (reference sequence). V lost 8 bases and J 0 bases, leaving 11 bases between the germline ends. The CDR3 region is CASRAGTSNQPQHF. The CDR3 DNA follows: TGTGCCAGCCGGGCGGGAACTAGCAATCAGCCCCAGCATTTT.

V usage is TRBV25-1 and J usage is TRBJ1-2; 7 bases agree with TRBD1. The ends lost 3 bases at V and 0 bases at J; junction bases unmatched: 1. In germline, CDR1 is MGHDK, CDR2 SYGVNS. The CDR3 consists of 14 residues. The CDR3 loop reads CASSETGTNYGYTF. CDR3 sequence (DNA): TGTGCCAGCAGTGAGACAGGGACTAACTATGGCTACACCTTC.

In its sample, this clone was seen a few times. The rearrangement joins TRBV9 to TRBJ1-1; D remains unclear. CDR3 length: 14 residues. The germline V gene has CDR1 SGDLS and CDR2 YYNGEE. Between the trimmed V and J ends, which lost 7 bases and 6 bases, there was a span of 19 bases. CDR3 in DNA: TGTGCCAGCTCCCCCGGCGAGGGCGGGGCTGAAGCTTTCTTT. Its protein product is CASSPGEGGAEAFF.